One sample yielded the 27 T cell receptor beta chains listed below, sequenced in a study of shared clonotypes between healthy human individuals. Only in-frame clones appear in the TCRdb table, and some are missing; sequencing was by immunoSEQ multiplex PCR. The profile shows about 2 million clones, 95% of them singletons. The sequenced sample was naive CD4+ T cells sorted from blood. The sample's subset: CD45RA+ positively selected. The receptors were gathered from a man in his late teens or twenties in good health.

As concerns this clone: The sample has other DNA sequences that encode this CDR3 too. This chain uses TRBV5-1 with TRBJ2-3; unclear D gene. Germline CDR1 SGHRS, CDR2 YFSETQ. The V gene lost 0 bases and the J gene lost 6 bases, with 11 bases spanning the gap. The CDR3 spans 14 residues. CDR3 amino acids: CASSLEGALDTQYF. In DNA, the CDR3 is TGCGCCAGCAGCTTGGAGGGTGCGCTGGATACGCAGTATTTT. Looking up the rest from reference TRBV5-1 and TRBJ2-3 gives the full variable domain: KAGVTQTPRYLIKTRGQQVTLSCSPISGHRSVSWYQQTPGQGLQFLFEYFSETQRNKGNFPGRFSGRQFSNSRSEMNVSTLELGDSALYLCASSLEGALDTQYFGPGTRLTVL.

About this clone: Other DNA sequences in this sample translate to the same CDR3. The gene calls are TRBV7-9 and TRBJ1-6; D is unresolved. Trimming shortened V by 1 base and J by 7 bases, and 5 bases separated the two germline ends. The germline CDR1 and CDR2 sequences are SEHNR and FQNEAQ (reference sequence). This CDR3 is built from 13 residues. DNA for the CDR3: TGTGCCAGCAGCTTAGTCGGGAATTCACCCCTCCACTTT. Its translation: CASSLVGNSPLHF.

The V gene is TRBV18, the J gene TRBJ1-3; tentatively, D is TRBD1 (5 bases). The germline gives CDR1 KGHSH, CDR2 LQKENI. The CDR3 covers 16 residues. Trimming left V 2 bases short and J 0 bases short, with 11 bases between. The CDR3 nucleotides read TGTGCCAGCTCACCAACACAGGTTAACTCTGGAAACACCATATATTTT. Translating gives CASSPTQVNSGNTIYF.

The chain has TRBV29-1 and TRBJ1-2, with D maybe TRBD1 (6 bases). The V end was cut by 4 bases, the J end by 7 bases, with 22 bases between. The CDR3 contains 15 residues. CDR1 and CDR2 from the germline V gene are SQVTM and ANQGSEA. The CDR3 DNA reads TGCAGCGTTGGGTCCCAGGGGCCAAACCCGGGTGGCTACACCTTC. Translated: CSVGSQGPNPGGYTF. Together with reference TRBV29-1 and TRBJ1-2, the CDR3 gives the full variable domain: SAVISQKPSRDICQRGTSLTIQCQVDSQVTMMFWYRQQPGQSLTLIATANQGSEATYESGFVIDKFPISRPNLTFSTLTVSNMSPEDSSIYLCSVGSQGPNPGGYTFGSGTRLTVV.

V gene TRBV5-1 combines with J gene TRBJ2-2; a possible D gene is TRBD2 (5 bases). Germline lookup yields CDR1 SGHRS and CDR2 YFSETQ. The CDR3 runs to 16 residues. The V gene lost 3 bases and the J gene lost 5 bases, with 17 bases spanning the gap. DNA for the CDR3: TGCGCCAGCAGCTCCACTTTTGGCTCGGGAACCGGGGAGCTGTTTTTT. Amino acid sequence: CASSSTFGSGTGELFF.

This chain connects TRBV6-6 to TRBJ2-7; possible D gene TRBD1, 6 bases. CDR1 is MNHNY, CDR2 SVGAGI, per germline (reference sequence). This CDR3 is 14 amino acids long. Trimming shortened V by 2 bases and J by 2 bases, and 10 bases separated the two germline ends. CDR3 nucleotides: TGTGCCAGCAGTTACCCGGGACAACCCTACGAGCAGTACTTC. Its protein is CASSYPGQPYEQYF.

A remark on this clone: The sample holds other DNA sequences that translate to the same CDR3. V and J are TRBV5-1 and TRBJ1-1; D gene uncertain. The CDR3 is 14 residues long. The germline V gene has CDR1 SGHRS and CDR2 YFSETQ. Trimming pared 0 bases from V and 1 base from J, leaving 7 bases between. This CDR3 is CASSLGSGNTEAFF. CDR3 DNA: TGCGCCAGCAGCTTGGGGTCGGGGAACACTGAAGCTTTCTTT.

This chain joins TRBV11-2 and TRBJ2-5, with 9 nucleotides matching TRBD2. The V and J ends lost 1 base and 0 bases, in that order; junction bases with no gene match: 3. The CDR3 spans 16 residues. Germline CDR1 and CDR2: SGHAT and FQNNGV. CDR3 amino acids: CASSLGLAGYQETQYF. CDR3 in DNA: TGTGCCAGCAGCTTAGGGCTAGCGGGGTACCAAGAGACCCAGTACTTC.

This chain links TRBV28 with TRBJ2-1; D is ambiguous. The CDR3 consists of 14 residues. Germline CDR1 and CDR2: MDHEN and SYDVKM. Trimming left V 4 bases short and J 5 bases short, with 12 bases between. The CDR3: CASSWIDRNNEQFF. The DNA for the CDR3 is TGTGCCAGCAGTTGGATTGACCGAAACAATGAGCAGTTCTTC.

The V and J genes are TRBV6-5 and TRBJ2-7; TRBD1 matches 8 bases. The CDR3 totals 15 residues. Germline CDR1 and CDR2: MNHEY and SVGAGI. The V and J ends lost 4 bases and 3 bases, in that order; junction bases with no gene match: 8. In DNA form, the CDR3 reads TGTGCCAGCAGTTCCAGGGGGCAGGGGGTCTACGAGCAGTACTTC. Its protein is CASSSRGQGVYEQYF.

In DNA form, the CDR3 reads TGTGCCAGCTCACCAACGTTACAGGGTCCAGATACGCAGTATTTT. Protein sequence: CASSPTLQGPDTQYF. The chain carries TRBV18 and TRBJ2-3; D is perhaps TRBD1 (6 bases). The CDR3 is 15 amino acids. The V gene lost 2 bases and the J gene lost 4 bases, with 13 bases spanning the gap. Germline V CDR1 and CDR2: KGHSH, LQKENI.

The chain recombines TRBV27 with TRBJ2-1; 7 nucleotides match TRBD2. Trimming cost V 4 bases and J 3 bases; bases outside gene matches: 6. The length of the CDR3 is 15 residues. Germline CDR1 and CDR2: MNHEY and SMNVEV (reference sequence). CDR3 nucleotide sequence: TGTGCCAGCAGTTCAGGACTAGGCGGCTACAATGAGCAGTTCTTC. Protein product: CASSSGLGGYNEQFF.

As regards this clone: Within the sample, other DNA sequences also encode this same CDR3. The J gene is TRBJ2-5, the V gene TRBV30; 11 positions agree with TRBD2. Germline V CDR1 and CDR2: GTSNPN, SVGIG (reference sequence). Germline trimming cut 5 bases from V and 5 bases from J; bases unmatched to any gene: 4. The CDR3 is made up of 13 amino acids. For the CDR3, the DNA is TGTGCCTGGGGGACTAGCGGTGCCGAGACCCAGTACTTC. Translation: CAWGTSGAETQYF. Using reference TRBV30 and TRBJ2-5 for the parts outside the CDR3, the full variable domain is SQTIHQWPATLVQPVGSPLSLECTVEGTSNPNLYWYRQAAGRGLQLLFYSVGIGQISSEVPQNLSASRPQDRQFILSSKKLLLSDSGFYLCAWGTSGAETQYFGPGTRLLVL.

The V gene is TRBV29-1, the J gene TRBJ2-2, with D possibly being TRBD1 (6 bases). From germline, CDR1 is SQVTM and CDR2 ANQGSEA. The length of the CDR3 is 14 residues. Trimming cost V 7 bases and J 0 bases, with 12 bases left between them. CDR3 bases: TGCAGCGGATCGGGACATTCGAACACCGGGGAGCTGTTTTTT. Residues: CSGSGHSNTGELFF.

The chain uses TRBV4-1 and TRBJ1-6, with D hard to call. This CDR3 region has 16 residues. V was pared by 1 base and J by 7 bases, with 14 bases between. Germline CDR1 is MGHRA and CDR2 is YSYEKL. In DNA form, the CDR3 reads TGCGCCAGCAGCCAAGGCAGGTGGCTGGTCAATTCACCCCTCCACTTT. Translating gives CASSQGRWLVNSPLHF.

V gene TRBV2 combines with J gene TRBJ2-2, with D hard to call. CDR3 size: 15 residues. V was pared by 4 bases and J by 1 base, with 10 bases between. The germline gives CDR1 SNHLY, CDR2 FYNNEI. The CDR3 coding sequence is TGTGCCAGCAGTGTCGACCTACTGAACACCGGGGAGCTGTTTTTT. Residues: CASSVDLLNTGELFF.

Turning to this clone: This sample also contains other DNA sequences that code for the same CDR3. The genes are TRBV5-1 and TRBJ2-5; 12 positions match TRBD2. Germline CDR1 SGHRS, CDR2 YFSETQ. With V trimmed by 0 bases and J by 2 bases, 2 bases remained unmatched. The CDR3 runs to 16 residues. CDR3 loop: CASSLEGTSGQETQYF. The DNA for the CDR3 is TGCGCCAGCAGCTTGGAAGGGACTAGCGGGCAAGAGACCCAGTACTTC.

The chain recombines TRBV7-2 with TRBJ2-2; D is uncertain. The CDR3 totals 14 residues. In germline, CDR1 is SGHTA, CDR2 FQGNSA. V was clipped by 5 bases and J by 5 bases, with 12 bases between them. CDR3 nucleotides: TGTGCCAGCAGCCTCCCTTTAGCTACCGGGGAGCTGTTTTTT. Amino acid sequence: CASSLPLATGELFF. The variable domain in full, with the rest retrieved from reference TRBV7-2 and TRBJ2-2, is GAGVSQSPSNKVTEKGKDVELRCDPISGHTALYWYRQSLGQGLEFLIYFQGNSAPDKSGLPSDRFSAERTGGSVSTLTIQRTQQEDSAVYLCASSLPLATGELFFGEGSRLTVL.

Details on this clone: The same CDR3 is also encoded by other DNA sequences in this sample. V gene TRBV18 combines with J gene TRBJ2-7; 13 bases are shared with TRBD2. There are 15 residues in the CDR3. With 2 bases clipped from V and 6 bases from J, the junction kept 4 bases outside the gene matches. CDR1 and CDR2 from the germline V gene are KGHSH and LQKENI. The CDR3 reads CASSPGTSGVGEQYF. DNA for the CDR3: TGTGCCAGCTCACCAGGGACTAGCGGGGTTGGCGAGCAGTACTTC.

V gene TRBV18 combines with J gene TRBJ1-1; a weak D match, TRBD1 (6 bases). Germline CDR1 is KGHSH and CDR2 is LQKENI. V was pared by 5 bases and J by 4 bases, with 11 bases between. There are 13 residues in the CDR3. The CDR3 protein is CASSATGITEAFF. The CDR3 DNA sequence: TGTGCCAGCTCAGCTACAGGGATCACTGAAGCTTTCTTT.

Comments on this clone: At one end the junction does not follow the germline gene, possibly because of a read error. This chain links TRBV5-1 with TRBJ2-5; 8 bases map to TRBD2. Looked up from germline, CDR1 is SGHRS and CDR2 is YFSETQ. The length of the CDR3 is 15 residues. CDR3 sequence: CASGLLPGGQETQYF. The CDR3 nucleotides read TGCGCCAGCGGCTTGCTTCCGGGGGGGCAAGAGACCCAGTACTTC.

J is TRBJ2-3 and V is TRBV4-1, with 14 nucleotides matching TRBD2. V trimming: 1 base; J trimming: 6 bases; junction bases outside the gene matches: 9. This CDR3 is built from 18 residues. The V gene's germline CDR1 is MGHRA and CDR2 YSYEKL. The CDR3 here is CASSQVPGLAGVKDTQYF. In DNA, the CDR3 is TGCGCCAGCAGCCAAGTCCCGGGACTAGCGGGAGTAAAGGATACGCAGTATTTT.

The rearrangement links TRBV9 to TRBJ1-1; D gene ambiguous. Germline CDR1 and CDR2: SGDLS and YYNGEE. The CDR3 is 13 amino acids. Trimming removed 3 bases from V and 4 bases from J, with 10 bases in between. CDR3 sequence: CASSAGVGTEAFF. CDR3 coding DNA: TGTGCCAGCAGCGCCGGGGTTGGCACTGAAGCTTTCTTT.

The chain combines TRBV12-5 with TRBJ2-1, with 9 bases that match TRBD1. With V trimmed by 4 bases and J by 4 bases, 8 bases remained unmatched. There are 16 residues in the CDR3. Germline-derived CDR1 and CDR2 are LGHNT and FRNRAP. The chain's CDR3 is CASGSPGQGNYNEQFF. The CDR3 coding sequence is TGTGCTAGTGGTTCCCCCGGACAGGGGAATTACAATGAGCAGTTCTTC.

The J gene is TRBJ2-3, the V gene TRBV2; D is perhaps TRBD1 (5 bases). CDR3 length: 15 residues. Trimming removed 3 bases at V and 2 bases at J, with 12 bases between. CDR1 SNHLY and CDR2 FYNNEI come from the germline V gene. The DNA for the CDR3 is TGTGCCAGCAGTGAGGGTGACAGCAACACAGATACGCAGTATTTT. Translated: CASSEGDSNTDTQYF.

The chain links TRBV19 to TRBJ1-5; no firm D call. Per the germline V gene, CDR1 is LNHDA and CDR2 is SQIVND (reference sequence). CDR3 length: 16 amino acids. V lost 1 base and J 4 bases, leaving 14 bases between the germline ends. The CDR3 loop reads CASSIGKGTPNQPQHF. CDR3 sequence (DNA): TGTGCCAGTAGTATAGGAAAGGGTACGCCAAATCAGCCCCAGCATTTT. The variable domain in full, completed from reference TRBV19 and TRBJ1-5, reads DGGITQSPKYLFRKEGQNVTLSCEQNLNHDAMYWYRQDPGQGLRLIYYSQIVNDFQKGDIAEGYSVSREKKESFPLTVTSAQKNPTAFYLCASSIGKGTPNQPQHFGDGTRLSIL.

The V gene is TRBV15, the J gene TRBJ2-1; D not resolved. The CDR3 consists of 16 residues. Germline V gene lookup returns CDR1 LNHNV and CDR2 YYDKDF (reference sequence). V lost 3 bases and J 6 bases, leaving 18 bases between the germline ends. As DNA, the CDR3 is TGTGCCACCAGCAGGGTGTATGGCCAGAGTGGCAATGAGCAGTTCTTC. Amino acids: CATSRVYGQSGNEQFF.